This T cell receptor (beta chain) was retrieved from a study of T cell responses to AZD1222 COVID-19 vaccine (dated by TCRdb to 2020 to 2022). Looking at the study overall: AZD1222 recipients with second doses at about 4 weeks or about 12 weeks were pooled, because spike-specific TCR depth and breadth did not differ between schedules. A total of under 250 trial participants underwent TCR sequencing, of whom 207 had received two doses of AZD1222 and 26 had received two doses of the MenACWY control vaccine. Trial participants were enrolled into age subgroups of 18-55, 56-69 and 70-plus years, which contained around 140, 26 and 57 TCR-sequenced participants, respectively. On the study overall, not on this receptor specifically: The 56-69-year group was small, and its depth increase did not reach significance, likely because of low power. After two AZD1222 doses, spike-specific TCR breadth and depth were significantly higher than at day 0 and than in MenACWY recipients. Because no day 14 peak-response samples were available, the repertoires could be characterized only after the peak T cell response. Conclusions about previously exposed vaccinees were limited because only six AZD1222 recipients were SARS-CoV-2 seropositive at baseline. Participants were mostly white British and included more females than males, and it was suggested by the authors that clonal diversity may have been underestimated. Reportedly, close to half of the unique spike-specific TCRs recognized epitopes lying outside the regions that are mutated in the B.1.351 and B.1.1.7 variants. Vaccine-associated CD4 TCRs spanned the whole spike protein, with dominant responses in regions 160-218 and 743-854.

The label giving this sample's time point can be read as: baseline before first vaccination. Vaccinee samples were obtained from the UK trials COV001 and COV002, which included a single-blind randomized controlled phase 2/3 trial of AZD1222 (ChAdOx1 nCoV-19) in healthy adults. Trial participant PBMC samples were collected at day 0 and day 28 after the second dose for TCRbeta chain sequencing. The sample holds one count of this clone. Its antigen is not yet known. Base-call qualities are not available, and no considerably larger clone is one nucleotide away. The CDR3 regions of human TCRbeta chains were analyzed by immunosequencing. In the source study's methods: Repertoire TCRs were checked for matches against a reference library of SARS-CoV-2-specific TCRs that had been generated using the MIRA antigen-specificity platform. Breadth meant the fraction of unique TCRs that were SARS-CoV-2-associated, whereas depth meant the fraction of total T cells that were SARS-CoV-2-associated. Using the MIRA data, every spike-specific TCR was mapped to the spike region that the TCR reacted to and assigned to either a CD4 or a CD8 class. Log10-transformed breadth and depth values were compared by one-way ANOVA with Sidak's multiple comparisons tests. This is the immuneACCESS table as TCRdb keeps it, with only in-frame sequences that have V and J called. A part of the clones is gone; compared with another copy, unresolved V genes explain less than half, and the rest is unexplained. V and J calls and clone size are given by that table; D and trimming were obtained from the DNA. Present in this sample are around 100,000 clones, around nine tenths of which were seen just once. Approximately 3% of the sample goes to the ten largest clones.

Trimming takes 1 base from V and 3 bases from J, and the germline ends sit 7 bases apart. Sequences LGHNA (CDR1) and YNFKEQ (CDR2) are obtained from the germline V gene. The CDR3 numbers 15 residues from cysteine through phenylalanine. Only the CDR3 DNA is retained, 45 bases long and in frame from the first base. The sequence came from an adult in good health. The chain is encoded by TRBV4-2 joined to TRBJ1-6; a confident D gene designation cannot be given. The sample was peripheral blood, taken on day 0 of AZD1222 vaccination. The CDR3 has the sequence CASSQGQYYNSPLHF. The sequenced DNA: TGTGCCAGCAGCCAAGGCCAGTACTATAATTCACCCCTCCACTTT.